The 10 T cell receptor beta chains listed next were all sequenced from one sample in a study of T cell responses to AZD1222 COVID-19 vaccine listed by TCRdb under 2021. Receptor libraries were prepared by the immunoSEQ multiplex PCR assay. TCRdb took over this immuneACCESS table, retaining in-frame rearrangements with V and J assigned. Such tables are incomplete; in checked studies, under half of the missing clones stem from an unresolved V gene, and the remainder is unexplained. The sample table lists 90,000 to 120,000 clones, around 91% of them with a count of one. 20% to 25% of the sample is taken by the ten largest. The time point label, read with the paper, signifies: baseline before first vaccination. The source was peripheral blood, collected on day 0 of AZD1222 vaccination. Receptors were obtained from an adult in good health.

The chain joins TRBV7-2 to TRBJ2-1; TRBD1 aligns across 7 bases. The CDR3 has 17 residues. Germline V gene lookup returns CDR1 SGHTA and CDR2 FQGNSA. V gave up 1 base and J gave up 0 bases; unmatched junction bases: 6. In nucleotides, the CDR3 is TGTGCCAGCAGCTTAGGATGGGACAGTCGCTCCTACAATGAGCAGTTCTTC. This sequence encodes CASSLGWDSRSYNEQFF.

The chain recombines TRBV3-1 (or the pseudogene TRBV3-2) with TRBJ2-7; TRBD2 agrees at 7 bases. Germline lookup yields CDR1 LGHDT and CDR2 YNNKEL (reference sequence). The V and J ends lost 0 bases and 2 bases, in that order; junction bases with no gene match: 7. CDR3 length: 16 amino acids. The chain's CDR3 is CASSQDMGLRTYEQYF. Written as DNA, the CDR3 is TGTGCCAGCAGCCAAGATATGGGACTAAGGACCTACGAGCAGTACTTC.

The chain has TRBV5-1 and TRBJ1-6, with D hard to call. The CDR3 totals 15 residues. The germline V gene has CDR1 SGHRS and CDR2 YFSETQ. Trimming removed 0 bases from V and 0 bases from J, with 4 bases in between. CDR3 bases: TGCGCCAGCAGCTTGGATAACTCCTATAATTCACCCCTCCACTTT. Protein product: CASSLDNSYNSPLHF. The entire variable domain, with the rest obtained from reference TRBV5-1 and TRBJ1-6, is as follows: KAGVTQTPRYLIKTRGQQVTLSCSPISGHRSVSWYQQTPGQGLQFLFEYFSETQRNKGNFPGRFSGRQFSNSRSEMNVSTLELGDSALYLCASSLDNSYNSPLHFGNGTRLTVT.

This clone has just one count. The chain uses TRBV27 and TRBJ2-5; D may match TRBD1 or TRBD2 (6 bases each). CDR1 and CDR2 from the germline V gene are MNHEY and SMNVEV (reference sequence). This CDR3 spans 15 amino acids. Trimming cost V 6 bases and J 7 bases, with 21 bases left between them. The CDR3 protein is CASRRGTGTGGTQYF. The CDR3 nucleotides are TGTGCCAGCAGAAGGGGGACGGGTACCGGGGGGACCCAGTACTTC.

Turning to this clone: Other DNA sequences within the sample encode an identical CDR3. The rearrangement links TRBV19 to TRBJ1-5, with TRBD1 matching over 8 bases. This CDR3 has 13 amino acids. V trimming: 4 bases; J trimming: 4 bases; junction bases outside the gene matches: 0. Germline-derived CDR1 and CDR2 are LNHDA and SQIVND (reference sequence). CDR3 protein: CASSRQGNQPQHF. CDR3 in DNA: TGTGCCAGTAGTAGACAGGGGAATCAGCCCCAGCATTTT.

The chain uses TRBV6-2 or TRBV6-3 and TRBJ1-6, with 10 bases identical to TRBD1. Germline V CDR1 and CDR2: MNHEY, SVGEGT. There are 15 residues in the CDR3. J gave up 7 bases and V 6 bases, and 6 bases lay outside the gene matches. The CDR3 reads CASSRQGAWNSPLHF. The CDR3 bases are TGTGCCAGCAGCCGACAGGGGGCTTGGAATTCACCCCTCCACTTT.

The V call is TRBV4-2, the J call TRBJ2-7; perhaps TRBD2 as D (7 bases). V lost 0 bases, J lost 3 bases, and 33 bases lay in between. The CDR3 runs 22 residues. CDR1 is LGHNA and CDR2 is YNFKEQ in the germline V gene. The CDR3 bases are TGTGCCAGCAGCCAAGATCGGCCCCAGATCGGCCCACTCGCGGGGGCGAACTACGAGCAGTACTTC. It codes for CASSQDRPQIGPLAGANYEQYF.

The gene calls are TRBV18 and TRBJ2-7; maybe TRBD1 (5 bases). Germline V gene data show CDR1 as KGHSH and CDR2 as LQKENI. The CDR3 covers 15 residues. The ends were cut back, 2 bases at V and 2 bases at J, with 13 bases in the middle. The CDR3 nucleotides are TGTGCCAGCTCACCAGGCAGGGCGGAGACCTACGAGCAGTACTTC. As protein: CASSPGRAETYEQYF.

The V gene is TRBV20-1, the J gene TRBJ1-1; D is unresolved. There are 13 residues in the CDR3. Germline V gives CDR1 DFQATT, CDR2 SNEGSKA (reference sequence). The germline V and J ends were trimmed by 3 bases and 2 bases, with 10 bases remaining between them. The CDR3 DNA reads as TGCAGTGCTAGTTTGGCTGGTAACACTGAAGCTTTCTTT. This codes for CSASLAGNTEAFF.

This clone came up a few times. V gene TRBV12-3 or TRBV12-4 combines with J gene TRBJ2-2, with 7 bases identical to TRBD2. The CDR3 has 13 residues. The ends lost 6 bases at V and 6 bases at J; junction bases unmatched: 4. The CDR3 DNA reads TGTGCCAGCAGGATTAGCGGGTCCGGGGAGCTGTTTTTT. It yields the protein CASRISGSGELFF.